The present T cell receptor beta chain was sequenced within a study of cytomegalovirus exposure and HLA in healthy donors. The germline V gene encodes CDR1 MNHEY and CDR2 SMNVEV (reference sequence). Trimming removed 1 base from V and 7 bases from J, with 10 bases in between. The CDR3 is made up of 13 amino acids. With 60 Vbeta and 13 Jbeta primers, the PCR was carried out. Measured with immunoSEQ multiplex PCR; TCRdb has only the in-frame clones, and not every one. The sample carries around 110,000 clones, around 69% recorded once. The clonotype comes from a man aged 18 to 29 in good health and CMV-seronegative. V and J are TRBV27 and TRBJ2-5, with D possibly matching TRBD1 (6 bases). The material sequenced was PBMCs. CDR3 region: CASSLWPGATQYF. For the CDR3, the DNA is TGTGCCAGCAGTTTATGGCCAGGGGCGACCCAGTACTTC.